This T cell receptor (beta chain) emerged from a study of cytomegalovirus exposure and HLA in healthy donors. This CDR3 spans 11 amino acids. The V and J ends lost 5 bases and 8 bases respectively, with 12 bases between them. CDR1 and CDR2 (germline): DFQATT, SNEGSKA (reference sequence). Each donor was nominally healthy when sampled (though unrecorded immune exposures were likely). In the PCR, 60 Vbeta and 13 Jbeta primers were used. Repertoires were generated with immunoSEQ multiplex PCR, while TCRdb's copy carries only in-frame clones and drops some. This table has about 140,000 clones, 82% appearing once.

The sample taken for sequencing was PBMCs. This TCR came from a young man in good health and CMV-seropositive. The rearrangement links TRBV20-1 to TRBJ2-5, with D uncertain. The chain's CDR3 is CSAETYSTQYF. CDR3 sequence (DNA): TGCAGTGCTGAGACGTACAGTACCCAGTACTTC.